This T cell receptor beta chain was observed in a study of blood T cell repertoires in COVID-19. Study in general: Italy, Spain and the United States were the sources of the convalescent and acute COVID-19 samples.

Sequencing was performed with immunoSEQ multiplex PCR; in TCRdb, only in-frame clones are kept and a portion is missing. This sample has roughly 390,000 clones, with over 75% found just once. A Seattle source enrolled patients during active infection and followed them longitudinally. Between the trimmed V and J ends, which lost 2 bases and 5 bases, there was a span of 13 bases. The CDR3 length is 15 residues. Germline CDR1 reads MNHEY; CDR2 reads SVGAGI. V is TRBV6-5 and J is TRBJ2-1, with D perhaps matching TRBD1 (5 bases). The sample was peripheral blood. This clonotype was sampled from a woman aged 25 to 45 with COVID-19, enrolled during active disease. The CDR3 loop reads CASSYDSALHNEQFF. The CDR3 DNA is TGTGCCAGCAGTTACGACAGCGCTTTACACAATGAGCAGTTCTTC.